A single sample is the source of the 13 T cell receptor beta chains below, sequenced in a study of T-cell memory formation after mild COVID-19. TCRdb used MiXCR to reprocess the 5' RACE reads, holding one entry per CDR3 protein. The data contain some 130,000 distinct CDR3 sequences, roughly 6% of them singletons. The sample taken for sequencing was PBMCs or a T cell subset sorted from them (not recorded which). The receptors here all came from an adult woman who had mild COVID-19 (a few samples of this study predate the infection). Cell type and time point are not known.

This clonotype was observed many times. The rearrangement links TRBV20-1 to TRBJ2-5, with D possibly TRBD2 on 6 matching bases. The germline V gene has CDR1 DFQATT and CDR2 SNEGSKA (reference sequence). V was trimmed by 1 base and J by 2 bases, leaving 14 bases between them. This CDR3 is built from 15 residues. This CDR3 is CSARVGSGLQETQYF. CDR3 coding DNA: TGCAGTGCTAGAGTTGGTAGCGGACTACAAGAGACCCAGTACTTC.

The CDR3 DNA follows: TGCGCCAGCAGCCGGACAAACTCCTACAATGAGCAGTTCTTC. Translated, it gives CASSRTNSYNEQFF. The V gene is TRBV5-1, the J gene TRBJ2-1, with D possibly TRBD1 on 5 matching bases. The CDR3 has 14 amino acids. Between the trimmed V and J ends, which lost 4 bases and 0 bases, there was a span of 8 bases. Germline CDR1 is SGHRS and CDR2 is YFSETQ.

This clonotype was counted many times. V gene TRBV6-5 combines with J gene TRBJ1-1; 7 bases match TRBD1. The CDR3 has 16 amino acids. Germline V lookup: CDR1 MNHEY, CDR2 SVGAGI. With 2 bases clipped from V and 4 bases from J, the junction kept 10 bases outside the gene matches. CDR3 region: CASSYEGGTSVTEAFF. Written as DNA, the CDR3 is TGTGCCAGCAGTTACGAAGGGGGCACAAGCGTCACTGAAGCTTTCTTT.

This clonotype was found a few times. This chain connects TRBV12-3 or TRBV12-4 to TRBJ2-3; 9 bases map to TRBD1. Trimming at V came to 5 bases and at J to 12 bases, leaving 12 bases not matched to a gene. The CDR3 length is 14 residues. This CDR3 reads CASSRTARQGVQYF. CDR3 nucleotides: TGTGCCAGCAGTCGGACGGCCAGACAGGGGGTACAGTATTTT.

This clonotype was detected a few times. The genes are TRBV6-6 and TRBJ2-7; D not resolved. Germline CDR1 reads MNHNY; CDR2 reads SVGAGI (reference sequence). Trimming took off 8 bases at V and 4 bases at J, with 12 bases between the two ends. The CDR3 spans 12 residues. The CDR3 nucleotides read TGTGCCAGCCGGGCCGAATTTTACGAGCAGTACTTC. Translated, it gives CASRAEFYEQYF.

This clonotype was found a few times. This chain connects TRBV19 to TRBJ1-2, with 8 bases aligning to TRBD1. Germline-derived CDR1 and CDR2 are LNHDA and SQIVND (reference sequence). Germline trimming cut 4 bases from V and 0 bases from J; bases unmatched to any gene: 7. CDR3 length equals 16 residues. Written as DNA, the CDR3 is TGTGCCAGTAGTAAGCTCGGGGACAGGCCTAACTATGGCTACACCTTC. Its translation: CASSKLGDRPNYGYTF.

The genes are TRBV20-1 and TRBJ2-1, with D possibly matching TRBD2 (6 bases). The V end was cut by 5 bases, the J end by 8 bases, with 22 bases between. CDR1 is DFQATT, CDR2 SNEGSKA, per germline (reference sequence). This CDR3 has 15 residues. The CDR3: CSASGGRRAADEQFF. The CDR3 region has the DNA TGCAGTGCTTCTGGAGGGAGACGAGCCGCCGATGAGCAGTTCTTC.

Only a few counts were recorded for this clonotype. The rearrangement links TRBV4-3 to TRBJ1-5; 7 bases are shared with TRBD1. The CDR3 has 16 amino acids. Germline loops: CDR1 LGHNA, CDR2 YSLEER. The J segment lost 4 bases and the V segment lost 3 bases, leaving 9 bases of the junction unmatched. CDR3 protein: CASSHHHRGGNQPQHF. The CDR3 region has the DNA TGCGCCAGCAGCCATCATCACAGGGGAGGTAATCAGCCCCAGCATTTT.

This clonotype was found a few times. The chain joins TRBV4-2 to TRBJ1-2; possible D gene TRBD1, 6 bases. The CDR3 is made up of 15 amino acids. Germline CDR1 is LGHNA and CDR2 is YNFKEQ. Trimming took 0 bases from V and 4 from J, leaving 12 bases between them. CDR3 protein: CASSQDRTAFYGYTF. As DNA, the CDR3 is TGTGCCAGCAGCCAAGATCGGACAGCGTTCTATGGCTACACCTTC.

V is TRBV4-1 and J is TRBJ1-1; D is unclear. Germline assignment: CDR1 MGHRA and CDR2 YSYEKL. Trimming left V 0 bases short and J 0 bases short, with 11 bases between. The CDR3 runs 16 residues. CDR3 nucleotides: TGCGCCAGCAGCCAAGACAGGCAGCCTATGAACACTGAAGCTTTCTTT. This gives the protein CASSQDRQPMNTEAFF.

This clonotype was counted ten times or more. The chain couples TRBV20-1 to TRBJ1-2, with D uncertain. V lost 7 bases to trimming and J lost 1 base, with 7 bases between them. The CDR3 has 11 residues. Germline V lookup: CDR1 DFQATT, CDR2 SNEGSKA (reference sequence). For the CDR3, the DNA is TGCAGTGTCGAGGTTAACTATGGCTACACCTTC. Protein: CSVEVNYGYTF.

This clonotype was observed at least ten times. V and J are TRBV7-3 and TRBJ1-4, with a tentative D call TRBD1 (6 bases). Germline lookup yields CDR1 SGHTA and CDR2 FQGTGA. The CDR3 has 13 residues. V dropped 4 bases and J dropped 7 bases, with 10 bases sitting between them. The CDR3 is CASSWGPGEKLFF. CDR3 coding DNA: TGTGCCAGCAGCTGGGGGCCGGGTGAAAAACTGTTTTTT.

In its sample, this clonotype was seen many times. The chain joins TRBV7-2 to TRBJ2-1; D is perhaps TRBD2 (6 bases). V was trimmed by 5 bases and J by 6 bases, leaving 11 bases between them. CDR3 size: 13 residues. In germline, CDR1 is SGHTA, CDR2 FQGNSA. Here the CDR3 reads CASSTGLTNEQFF. CDR3 nucleotides: TGTGCCAGCAGCACGGGACTTACCAATGAGCAGTTCTTC.